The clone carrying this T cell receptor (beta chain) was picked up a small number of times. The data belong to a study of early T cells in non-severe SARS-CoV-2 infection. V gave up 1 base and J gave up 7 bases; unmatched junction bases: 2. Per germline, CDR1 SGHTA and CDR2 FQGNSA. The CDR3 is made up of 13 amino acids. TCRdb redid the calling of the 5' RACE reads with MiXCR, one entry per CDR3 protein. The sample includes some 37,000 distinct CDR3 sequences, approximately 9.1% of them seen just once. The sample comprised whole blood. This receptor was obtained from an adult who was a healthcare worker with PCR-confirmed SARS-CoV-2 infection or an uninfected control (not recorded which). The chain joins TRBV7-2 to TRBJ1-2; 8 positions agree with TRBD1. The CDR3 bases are TGTGCCAGCAGCTTAGAGGGGACAGGTGGCTACACCTTC. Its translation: CASSLEGTGGYTF.